The rows below give T cell receptor beta chains drawn from one sample of a study of T cells after yellow fever vaccination. One entry per CDR3 protein results from TCRdb running MiXCR on the 5' RACE reads. The data show nearly 550,000 distinct CDR3 sequences, over 15% seen once. This specimen was PBMCs, taken 15 days after the yellow fever booster vaccination. The receptors derive from a man aged 25 to 40 who received the YFV17D yellow fever vaccine. Each CDR3 is given without its conserved first and last residue.

TRBV7-2	TRBJ2-5	ASSLGTKKETQY
TRBV5-5	TRBJ2-2	ASSLASGHTGELF
TRBV5-1	TRBJ2-7	ASSLVLGTGHNEQY
TRBV19	TRBJ2-7	ASSDSTGTRKAEQY
TRBV30	TRBJ2-4	AWSALRSGTGVGIQY
TRBV29-1	TRBJ2-7	SVENGRAYEQY
TRBV20-1	TRBJ2-1	SAAQADEHF
TRBV19	TRBJ1-1	ASSPGARTEAF
TRBV30	TRBJ2-7	AWSVQDRGGQY
TRBV20-1	TRBJ2-7	SARSAGGNEQY
TRBV7-2	TRBJ2-2	ASSFSFGTATGELF
TRBV5-1	TRBJ2-5	ASSFAGRGQETQY
TRBV7-3	TRBJ1-1	ASRADTYTEAF
TRBV7-9	TRBJ2-5	ASSFRDRNQETQY
TRBV7-6	TRBJ2-3	ASSRRDRESTDTQY
TRBV6-5	TRBJ1-1	ASGETEI
TRBV19	TRBJ1-2	ASRTGPNYGYT
TRBV10-3	TRBJ2-7	AISSGFGLYEQY
TRBV21-1	TRBJ2-1	ASSKTKGLGTSGSRAQDNEQF
TRBV7-2	TRBJ2-5	ASSPGGAKKTQY
TRBV5-1	TRBJ2-1	ASSLSVQGLNEQF
TRBV20-1	TRBJ2-7	SAPRGRGSYEQY
TRBV15	TRBJ2-5	ATRSSSIGETQY
TRBV30	TRBJ1-6	AWSARDRESPLH
TRBV19	TRBJ2-1	ASSSGGPYNEQF
TRBV19	TRBJ1-4	ASTVGGLLF
TRBV12-3/TRBV12-4	TRBJ1-1	ASSFMGQGSEAF
TRBV7-8	TRBJ2-5	ASSFLGLQETQY
TRBV27	TRBJ2-7	ASSKGQGYEQY
TRBV7-2	TRBJ1-1	ASSPLLGTGKVEAF
TRBV6-1	TRBJ2-7	ASSELGRSYEQY
TRBV7-9	TRBJ2-5	ASSPPRGQVILETQY